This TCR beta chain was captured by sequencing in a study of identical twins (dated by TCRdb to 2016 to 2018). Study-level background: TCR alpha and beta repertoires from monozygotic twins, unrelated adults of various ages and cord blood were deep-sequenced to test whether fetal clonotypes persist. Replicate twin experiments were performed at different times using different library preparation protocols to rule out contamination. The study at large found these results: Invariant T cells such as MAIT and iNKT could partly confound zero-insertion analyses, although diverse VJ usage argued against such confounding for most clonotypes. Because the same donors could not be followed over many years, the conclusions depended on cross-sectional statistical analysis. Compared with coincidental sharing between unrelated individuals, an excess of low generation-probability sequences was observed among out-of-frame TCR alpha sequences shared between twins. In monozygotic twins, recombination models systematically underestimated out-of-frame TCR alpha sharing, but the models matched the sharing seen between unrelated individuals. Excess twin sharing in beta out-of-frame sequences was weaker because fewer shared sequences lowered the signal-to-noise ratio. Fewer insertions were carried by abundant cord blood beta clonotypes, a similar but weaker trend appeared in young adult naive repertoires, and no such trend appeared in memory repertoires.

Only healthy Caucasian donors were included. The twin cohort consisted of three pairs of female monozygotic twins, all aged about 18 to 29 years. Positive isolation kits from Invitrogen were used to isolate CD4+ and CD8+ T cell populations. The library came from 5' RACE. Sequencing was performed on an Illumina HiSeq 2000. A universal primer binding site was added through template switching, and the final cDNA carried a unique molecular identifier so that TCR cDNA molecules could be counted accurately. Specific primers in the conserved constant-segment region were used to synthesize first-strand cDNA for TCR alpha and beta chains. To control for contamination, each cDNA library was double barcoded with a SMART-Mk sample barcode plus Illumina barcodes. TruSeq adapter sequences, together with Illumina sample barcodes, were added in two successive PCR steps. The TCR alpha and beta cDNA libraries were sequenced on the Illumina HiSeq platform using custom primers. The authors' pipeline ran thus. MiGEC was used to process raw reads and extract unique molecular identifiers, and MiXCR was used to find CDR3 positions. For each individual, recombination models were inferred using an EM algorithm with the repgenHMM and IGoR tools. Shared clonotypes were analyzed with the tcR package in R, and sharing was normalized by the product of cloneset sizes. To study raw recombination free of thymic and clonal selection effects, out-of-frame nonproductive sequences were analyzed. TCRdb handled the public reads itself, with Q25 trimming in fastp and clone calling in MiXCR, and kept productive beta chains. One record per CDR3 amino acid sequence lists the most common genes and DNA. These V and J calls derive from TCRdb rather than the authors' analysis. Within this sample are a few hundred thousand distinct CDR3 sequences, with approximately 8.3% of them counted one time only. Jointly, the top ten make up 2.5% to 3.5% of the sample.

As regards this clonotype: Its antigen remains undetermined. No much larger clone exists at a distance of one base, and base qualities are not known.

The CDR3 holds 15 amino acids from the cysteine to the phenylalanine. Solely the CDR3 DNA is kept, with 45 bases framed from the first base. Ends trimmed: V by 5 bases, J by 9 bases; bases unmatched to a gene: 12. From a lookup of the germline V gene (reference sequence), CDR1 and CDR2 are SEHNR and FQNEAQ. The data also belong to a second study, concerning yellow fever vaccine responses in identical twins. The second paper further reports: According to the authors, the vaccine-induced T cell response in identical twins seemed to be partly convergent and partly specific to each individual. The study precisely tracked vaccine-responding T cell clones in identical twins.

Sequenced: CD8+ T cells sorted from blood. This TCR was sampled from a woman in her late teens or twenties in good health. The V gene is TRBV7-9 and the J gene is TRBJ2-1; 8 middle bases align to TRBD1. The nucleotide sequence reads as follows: TGTGCCAGCAGCCCGGCCAGGACAGGGTATAGTGAGCAGTTCTTC. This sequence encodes CASSPARTGYSEQFF.